These T cell receptor beta chains were read from a single sample in a study of OX40 agonist ivuxolimab in advanced cancers. Profiling relied on immunoSEQ multiplex PCR, and the TCRdb table lists in-frame clones only, not all of them. The sample lists about 12,000 clones, around 83% occurring once. Here the sequenced sample was CD4+ or CD8+ T cells sorted from blood, taken in a trial of the OX40 agonist ivuxolimab. The receptors here all came from an adult with an advanced solid tumor such as melanoma, head and neck, liver or kidney cancer. The CDR3 runs from the conserved cysteine through the conserved F or W. D genes are given only for firm matches. The size of a clone is reported for some rows only, either as once, few or many, or as a class for expanded clones.

d_gene	v_gene	abundance	j_gene	CDR3nt	CDR3aa
-	TRBV19	-	TRBJ2-2	TGTGCCAGTAGTATTGGGTCCGGGGAGCTGTTTTTT	CASSIGSGELFF
TRBD2	TRBV2	-	TRBJ2-5	TGTGCCAGCAGTGAAGTCCGGGGGGAGTCGGAGACCCAGTACTTC	CASSEVRGESETQYF
-	TRBV28	-	TRBJ2-1	TGTGCCAGCAGTCCAGACATACTCTCCTACAATGAGCAGTTCTTC	CASSPDILSYNEQFF
-	TRBV10-3	-	TRBJ2-1	TGTGCCATCAAACCCGAGGGTGGGGCCAATGAGCAGTTCTTC	CAIKPEGGANEQFF
-	TRBV7-9	-	TRBJ2-2	TGTGCCAGCAGCTCGGACACCGGGGAGCTGTTTTTT	CASSSDTGELFF
-	TRBV6-6	-	TRBJ1-3	TGTGCCAGCAGTTTCCCCGGAACAGGACCTGGAAACACCATATATTTT	CASSFPGTGPGNTIYF
-	TRBV27	-	TRBJ2-1	TGTGCCAGCAGTACCAAATGGACTCAATACAATGAGCAGTTCTTC	CASSTKWTQYNEQFF
TRBD2	TRBV10-1	-	TRBJ2-3	TGCGCCAGCAGTGATCTAGCGGGAGGGACAGATACGCAGTATTTT	CASSDLAGGTDTQYF
-	TRBV11-3	-	TRBJ2-5	TGTGCCAGCAGCTTAGGTAGAGTGTGGAGGTTCCCCAGGGCGACCCAGTACTTC	CASSLGRVWRFPRATQYF
-	TRBV11-3	-	TRBJ2-1	TGTGCCAGCAGCCCCCGTGATTACAATGAGCAGTTCTTC	CASSPRDYNEQFF
-	TRBV6-1	-	TRBJ1-1	TGTGCCAGCAGTGAAGGGGAGCTCGAAAGTTCTGAAGCTTTCTTT	CASSEGELESSEAFF
-	TRBV5-6	-	TRBJ2-7	TGTGCCAGCAGCTTTGGGACGGGCGAGCAGTACTTC	CASSFGTGEQYF
TRBD1	TRBV6-6	-	TRBJ1-2	TGTGCCAGCAGTTTAGAACAGGGGGGCTATGGCTACACCTTC	CASSLEQGGYGYTF
TRBD2	TRBV10-2	-	TRBJ2-1	TGCGCCAGCATACCTGGACTAGCGGGAGCAGAGCAGTTCTTC	CASIPGLAGAEQFF
TRBD2	TRBV7-3	-	TRBJ2-3	TGTGCCAGCAGCCTAGCGGGGGGCGCAGATACGCAGTATTTT	CASSLAGGADTQYF
-	TRBV28	-	TRBJ1-1	TGTGCCAGCAGTGTAACGGGGGTAGGAGCTTTCTTT	CASSVTGVGAFF
-	TRBV7-8	once	TRBJ2-7	TGTGCCAGCAGCTTAAGTACCCAGCAGTACTTC	CASSLSTQQYF
-	TRBV5-1	-	TRBJ1-1	TGCGCCAGCAGCCCCCGGGGGGGCACTGAAGCTTTCTTT	CASSPRGGTEAFF